Following are 27 T cell receptor beta chains from one sample sequenced in a study of T cells in Graves' hyperthyroidism and ophthalmopathy. RNA transcripts gave rise to amplified TCR beta CDR3 regions. The TCR CDR3 was amplified in a first-round RT-PCR using the HTBI primer set. In TCRdb, the multiplex PCR reads were re-called with MiXCR into one record per CDR3 protein. The sample includes about 350,000 distinct CDR3 sequences, around 14% of them seen just once. Sequenced sample: blood. Receptors originate from a woman aged 25 to 39 with Graves' hyperthyroidism.

This clonotype showed up many times. V usage is TRBV28 and J usage is TRBJ2-7; D perhaps matches TRBD1 (5 bases). CDR3 length equals 14 residues. Looked up from germline, CDR1 is MDHEN and CDR2 is SYDVKM. V was cut by 6 bases and J by 5 bases, with 17 bases left in between. In DNA, the CDR3 is TGTGCCAGCAGCTATGACCAGGGTACCCACGAGCAGTACTTC. Residues: CASSYDQGTHEQYF.

The J gene is TRBJ1-1, the V gene TRBV20-1; D is perhaps TRBD1 (5 bases). The V end lost 1 base, the J end lost 1 base, and 10 bases lay between the germline ends. Germline V lookup: CDR1 DFQATT, CDR2 SNEGSKA (reference sequence). The CDR3 consists of 14 residues. The DNA for the CDR3 is TGCAGTGCTAGAGGGGAAGGGGCGAACACTGAAGCTTTCTTT. Its translation is CSARGEGANTEAFF.

The genes are TRBV4-3 and TRBJ1-1; D is undetermined. This CDR3 is 15 amino acids long. CDR1 and CDR2 from the germline V gene are LGHNA and YSLEER. The ends were cut back, 0 bases at V and 6 bases at J, with 14 bases in the middle. In DNA, the CDR3 is TGCGCCAGCAGCCAAGATCTGAGTCGTGGCGCTGAAGCTTTCTTT. This gives the protein CASSQDLSRGAEAFF.

This clonotype was seen at least ten times. V is TRBV11-2 and J is TRBJ2-7, with 10 positions matching TRBD1. V lost 5 bases to trimming and J lost 7 bases; unmatched junction nucleotides: 11. The CDR3 has 15 residues. Looked up from germline, CDR1 is SGHAT and CDR2 is FQNNGV. DNA of the CDR3: TGTGCCAGCAGCATTCGACAGGGGGCTGGAAAGGAGCAGTACTTC. This gives the protein CASSIRQGAGKEQYF. Complete variable domain (other parts from reference TRBV11-2 and TRBJ2-7): EAGVAQSPRYKIIEKRQSVAFWCNPISGHATLYWYQQILGQGPKLLIQFQNNGVVDDSQLPKDRFSAERLKGVDSTLKIQPAKLEDSAVYLCASSIRQGAGKEQYFGPGTRLTVT.

This clonotype was seen many times. V gene TRBV7-3 combines with J gene TRBJ1-1, with D unclear. Germline V gives CDR1 SGHTA, CDR2 FQGTGA. V dropped 5 bases and J dropped 1 base, with 8 bases sitting between them. The CDR3 totals 13 residues. The CDR3 coding sequence is TGTGCCAGCAGCCTAAACTCGAACACTGAAGCTTTCTTT. Protein product: CASSLNSNTEAFF.

The chain links TRBV6-1 to TRBJ2-7; no firm D call. The germline V and J ends were trimmed by 8 bases and 2 bases, with 13 bases remaining between them. Germline V gene lookup returns CDR1 MNHNS and CDR2 SASEGT. There are 13 residues in the CDR3. CDR3 sequence reads: CASPRGPPYEQYF. DNA for the CDR3: TGTGCCAGCCCACGCGGACCCCCCTACGAGCAGTACTTC.

The chain uses TRBV7-9 and TRBJ1-2; D call uncertain. Trimming stripped 5 bases from V and 7 bases from J, with 11 bases between. Per the germline V gene, CDR1 is SEHNR and CDR2 is FQNEAQ (reference sequence). The length of the CDR3 is 12 residues. Here the CDR3 reads CASSPSPGGYTF. For the CDR3, the DNA is TGTGCCAGCAGCCCATCGCCCGGTGGCTACACCTTC.

The sample holds many counts of this clonotype. CDR3 DNA sequence: TGTGCCAGCAAAGGGTTTGAAGCTTTCTTT. Its protein product is CASKGFEAFF. The V gene is TRBV2, the J gene TRBJ1-1; D unclear. The CDR3 is 10 residues long. Germline CDR1 reads SNHLY; CDR2 reads FYNNEI. Trimming removed 7 bases from V and 7 bases from J, with 7 bases in between.

This clonotype was seen at least ten times. This chain uses TRBV7-3 with TRBJ1-1; no clear D. V lost 4 bases and J lost 8, with 11 bases in between. This CDR3 has 12 residues. Germline CDR1 is SGHTA and CDR2 is FQGTGA. CDR3 protein: CASSSIPNEAFF. The DNA of the CDR3 is TGTGCCAGCAGCTCAATACCGAACGAAGCTTTCTTT.

This clonotype was seen only a few times. A much larger clonotype is one base distant, so this may be a read error. The genes are TRBV6-1 and TRBJ1-1; no reliable D call. The CDR3 consists of 13 residues. V was clipped by 7 bases and J by 3 bases, with 12 bases between them. CDR1 MNHNS and CDR2 SASEGT come from the germline V gene. CDR3 amino acids: CASNLPRDTEAFF. For the CDR3, the DNA is TGTGCCAGCAATCTCCCCCGGGACACTGAAGCTTTCTTT.

This clonotype was detected a few times. The chain is built from TRBV7-6 and TRBJ2-1; no clear D. This CDR3 is built from 14 residues. V dropped 2 bases and J dropped 4 bases, with 9 bases sitting between them. Looked up from germline, CDR1 is SGHVS and CDR2 is FNYEAQ. In DNA form, the CDR3 reads TGTGCCAGCAGCTTATTGGACGGTTACAATGAGCAGTTCTTC. The encoded protein is CASSLLDGYNEQFF.

At least ten counts were recorded for this clonotype. J is TRBJ2-7 and V is TRBV28, with D unresolved. The length of the CDR3 is 14 residues. Germline lookup yields CDR1 MDHEN and CDR2 SYDVKM. V lost 2 bases and J lost 3, with 11 bases in between. The CDR3 DNA reads as TGTGCCAGCAGTTTACGGTCAACCGGCTACGAGCAGTACTTC. This encodes CASSLRSTGYEQYF.

This clonotype was seen just once. A read error is possible here, since a much larger clone lies one base away. The chain joins TRBV6-1 to TRBJ2-7; 9 bases are a match to TRBD2. This CDR3 contains 13 residues. Germline loops: CDR1 MNHNS, CDR2 SASEGT. The CDR3 coding sequence is TGTACCAGCAGAGGGACTAGCATCCACGAGCAGTACTTC. It codes for CTSRGTSIHEQYF.

The rearrangement uses TRBV30 and TRBJ1-1, with D unresolved. Germline V gene sequence: CDR1 GTSNPN, CDR2 SVGIG (reference sequence). The germline V and J ends were trimmed by 1 base and 3 bases, with 3 bases remaining between them. The CDR3 runs to 11 residues. The CDR3 loop is CAWSDYTEAFF. The CDR3 bases are TGTGCCTGGAGTGACTACACTGAAGCTTTCTTT. Full variable domain (remainder filled in from reference TRBV30 and TRBJ1-1): SQTIHQWPATLVQPVGSPLSLECTVEGTSNPNLYWYRQAAGRGLQLLFYSVGIGQISSEVPQNLSASRPQDRQFILSSKKLLLSDSGFYLCAWSDYTEAFFGQGTRLTVV.

The CDR3 DNA is TGTGCCAGTAGTATTGGCGGAAACATGAACACTGAAGCTTTCTTT. Its translation is CASSIGGNMNTEAFF. This rearrangement joins TRBV19 to TRBJ1-1; the D is unclear. V lost 3 bases to trimming and J lost 0 bases, with 11 bases between them. This CDR3 is built from 15 residues. The V gene's germline CDR1 is LNHDA and CDR2 SQIVND (reference sequence).

This clonotype has ten or more counts. The V call is TRBV20-1, the J call TRBJ2-1; D possibly corresponds to TRBD2 (7 bases). The germline V gene encodes CDR1 DFQATT and CDR2 SNEGSKA (reference sequence). Trimming shortened V by 1 base and J by 10 bases, and 14 bases separated the two germline ends. The CDR3 loop spans 13 amino acids. Here the CDR3 reads CSARGEGEWEQFF. Written as DNA, the CDR3 is TGCAGTGCTAGAGGGGAGGGGGAGTGGGAGCAGTTCTTC.

This clonotype was seen at least ten times. The CDR3 region is CASSIGTGGDTQYF. The CDR3 nucleotides read TGTGCCAGCTCCATCGGGACAGGCGGCGATACGCAGTATTTT. This chain links TRBV6-2 or TRBV6-3 with TRBJ2-3, with TRBD1 matching over 8 bases. The CDR3 has 14 residues. CDR1 and CDR2 from the germline V gene are MNHEY and SVGEGT. J gave up 6 bases and V 8 bases, and 10 bases lay outside the gene matches.

This clonotype came up many times. This chain connects TRBV27 to TRBJ2-1; D perhaps matches TRBD2 (5 bases). Germline V gene sequence: CDR1 MNHEY, CDR2 SMNVEV (reference sequence). Trimming took 6 bases from V and 7 from J, leaving 16 bases between them. The CDR3 runs 14 residues. CDR3 loop: CASSRLSRGNEQFF. In nucleotides, the CDR3 is TGTGCCAGCAGCCGACTAAGCCGAGGGAATGAGCAGTTCTTC.

A remark on this clonotype: This clone may be a read error of a much larger clone one base away. This rearrangement joins TRBV30 to TRBJ2-1; D is tentatively TRBD1 or TRBD2 (7 bases each). The CDR3 totals 14 residues. CDR1 and CDR2 from the germline V gene are GTSNPN and SVGIG (reference sequence). This CDR3 is CAWSGQGDYNERFF. In nucleotides, the CDR3 is TGTGCCTGGAGTGGGCAGGGGGACTACAATGAGCGGTTCTTC. Full variable domain (rest looked up from reference TRBV30 and TRBJ2-1): SQTIHQWPATLVQPVGSPLSLECTVEGTSNPNLYWYRQAAGRGLQLLFYSVGIGQISSEVPQNLSASRPQDRQFILSSKKLLLSDSGFYLCAWSGQGDYNERFFGPGTRLTVL.

This clonotype occurred many times. The V and J genes are TRBV10-2 and TRBJ2-3; tentatively, D is TRBD2 (6 bases). Germline V gene sequence: CDR1 WSHSY, CDR2 SAAADI. CDR3 length: 16 residues. V was pared by 2 bases and J by 4 bases, with 16 bases between. CDR3 loop: CASSEGLAPQADTQYF. DNA of the CDR3: TGCGCCAGCAGTGAGGGCCTAGCGCCCCAAGCAGATACGCAGTATTTT.

This rearrangement joins TRBV24-1 to TRBJ2-6; TRBD1 might be the D (5 bases). CDR1 is KGHDR and CDR2 is SFDVKD in the germline V gene. The CDR3 length is 17 residues. Trimming pared 5 bases from V and 0 bases from J, leaving 13 bases between. The CDR3 here is CATSGTGPDSGANVLTF. The CDR3 region has the DNA TGTGCCACCAGTGGCACAGGCCCGGACTCTGGGGCCAACGTCCTGACTTTC.

This clonotype occurred many times. The CDR3 is CASSEWVRSNQPQHF. CDR3 sequence (DNA): TGTGCCAGCAGCGAGTGGGTGAGGAGCAATCAGCCCCAGCATTTT. The chain recombines TRBV5-5 with TRBJ1-5; unclear D gene. This CDR3 region has 15 residues. V was clipped by 4 bases and J by 1 base, with 12 bases between them. Germline V gene sequence: CDR1 SGHKS, CDR2 YYEKEE (reference sequence). Full variable domain (outside the CDR3, taken from reference TRBV5-5 and TRBJ1-5): DAGVTQSPTHLIKTRGQQVTLRCSPISGHKSVSWYQQVLGQGPQFIFQYYEKEERGRGNFPDRFSARQFPNYSSELNVNALLLGDSALYLCASSEWVRSNQPQHFGDGTRLSIL.

The table lists this clonotype with a few counts. This sequence joins TRBV20-1 and TRBJ2-3; TRBD2 matches 7 bases. Losses at the gene ends were 3 bases for V and 2 bases for J; bases not matched to a gene: 5. Germline lookup yields CDR1 DFQATT and CDR2 SNEGSKA (reference sequence). The CDR3 is 14 residues long. This chain's CDR3 is CSASSGYLTDTQYF. The CDR3 DNA sequence: TGCAGTGCTAGTAGCGGGTACCTCACAGATACGCAGTATTTT.

This clonotype was seen many times. CDR3 nucleotide sequence: TGTGCCAGCAGCCAACGAAGTGGGACTAGCGGCGGCGAGCAGTACTTC. Translating gives CASSQRSGTSGGEQYF. The V gene is TRBV7-8, the J gene TRBJ2-7, with 11 nucleotides matching TRBD2. V lost 5 bases and J lost 6; bases outside the gene matches: 12. This CDR3 spans 16 amino acids. Germline-derived CDR1 and CDR2 are SGHVS and FQNEAQ.

This clonotype was detected ten times or more. CDR3 nucleotides: TGTGCCAGCAGTCCCCAGGGGGCGCGGAACTATGGCTACACCTTC. As protein: CASSPQGARNYGYTF. This chain joins TRBV28 and TRBJ1-2; 8 nucleotides line up with TRBD1. This CDR3 is 15 amino acids long. Unmatched junction bases numbered 7, after V lost 5 bases and J lost 2 bases. Germline CDR1 reads MDHEN; CDR2 reads SYDVKM.

V is TRBV9 and J is TRBJ2-7; D is possibly TRBD2 (5 bases). The CDR3 consists of 14 residues. V gave up 0 bases and J gave up 2 bases, with 9 bases separating them. Germline V gives CDR1 SGDLS, CDR2 YYNGEE. The CDR3 here is CASSVAADTYEQYF. CDR3 sequence (DNA): TGTGCCAGCAGCGTAGCAGCGGATACCTACGAGCAGTACTTC.

This rearrangement joins TRBV9 to TRBJ2-1; D is ambiguous. CDR1 SGDLS and CDR2 YYNGEE come from the germline V gene. This CDR3 comprises 18 residues. V lost 4 bases and J lost 4, with 24 bases in between. CDR3 nucleotides: TGTGCCAGCAGCACCCGACCAGTAGCCGCGACACGATACAATGAGCAGTTCTTC. Translating it yields CASSTRPVAATRYNEQFF.